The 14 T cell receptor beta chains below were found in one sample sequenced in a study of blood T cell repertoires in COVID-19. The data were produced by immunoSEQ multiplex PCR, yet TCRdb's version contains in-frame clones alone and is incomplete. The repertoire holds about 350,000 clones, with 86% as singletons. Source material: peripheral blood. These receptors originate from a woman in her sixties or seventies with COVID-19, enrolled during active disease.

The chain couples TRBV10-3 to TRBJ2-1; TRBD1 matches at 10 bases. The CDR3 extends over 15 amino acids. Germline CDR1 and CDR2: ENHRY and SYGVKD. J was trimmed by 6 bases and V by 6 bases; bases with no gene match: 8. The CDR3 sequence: CAIRTGQGIGNEQFF. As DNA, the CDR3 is TGTGCCATCAGAACGGGACAGGGGATAGGCAATGAGCAGTTCTTC.

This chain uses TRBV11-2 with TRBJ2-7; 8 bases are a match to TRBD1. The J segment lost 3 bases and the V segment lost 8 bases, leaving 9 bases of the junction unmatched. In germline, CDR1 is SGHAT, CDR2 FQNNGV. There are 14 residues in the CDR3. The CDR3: CASGSRTGSYEQYF. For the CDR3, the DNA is TGTGCCAGCGGGTCCCGGACAGGGAGCTACGAGCAGTACTTC. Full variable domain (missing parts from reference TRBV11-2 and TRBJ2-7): EAGVAQSPRYKIIEKRQSVAFWCNPISGHATLYWYQQILGQGPKLLIQFQNNGVVDDSQLPKDRFSAERLKGVDSTLKIQPAKLEDSAVYLCASGSRTGSYEQYFGPGTRLTVT.

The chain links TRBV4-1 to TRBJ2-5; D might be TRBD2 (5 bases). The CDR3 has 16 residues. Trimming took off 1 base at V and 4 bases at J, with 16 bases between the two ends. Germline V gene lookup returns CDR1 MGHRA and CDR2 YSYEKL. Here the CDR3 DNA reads TGCGCCAGCAGCCAAGGTGTGGGGAGAGGTGCAGAGACCCAGTACTTC. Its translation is CASSQGVGRGAETQYF.

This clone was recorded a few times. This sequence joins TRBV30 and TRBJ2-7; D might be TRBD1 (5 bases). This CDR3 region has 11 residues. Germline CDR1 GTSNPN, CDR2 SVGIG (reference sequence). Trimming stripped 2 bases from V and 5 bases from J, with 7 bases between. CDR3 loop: CAWSRGNEQYF. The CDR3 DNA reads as TGTGCCTGGAGTAGGGGAAACGAGCAGTACTTC.

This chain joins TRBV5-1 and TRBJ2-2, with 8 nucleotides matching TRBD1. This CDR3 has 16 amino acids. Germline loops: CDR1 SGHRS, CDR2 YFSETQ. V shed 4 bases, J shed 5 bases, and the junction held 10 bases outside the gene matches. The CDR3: CASSPRGRGKTGELFF. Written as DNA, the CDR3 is TGCGCCAGCAGCCCCAGGGGGCGCGGGAAGACCGGGGAGCTGTTTTTT.

The CDR3 DNA is TGTGCCAGCAGTGAAGCGCGGGGACTCGGGATTGACTATGGCTACACCTTC. Protein sequence: CASSEARGLGIDYGYTF. The V and J genes are TRBV2 and TRBJ1-2; the D gene is possibly TRBD1 (5 bases). The CDR3 loop spans 17 amino acids. Deletions cut 0 bases from V and 3 bases from J, with 17 bases between. Germline-derived CDR1 and CDR2 are SNHLY and FYNNEI.

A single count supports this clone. The CDR3 region is CASSFVPSGEYEQYF. The CDR3 DNA reads as TGTGCCAGCAGCTTCGTCCCCAGCGGGGAGTACGAGCAGTACTTC. The chain uses TRBV11-1 and TRBJ2-7; 7 positions match TRBD2. Germline lookup yields CDR1 SGHAT and CDR2 FQDESV (reference sequence). The CDR3 totals 15 residues. The junction had 9 bases not matched to a gene; V was cut back by 3 bases and J by 4 bases.

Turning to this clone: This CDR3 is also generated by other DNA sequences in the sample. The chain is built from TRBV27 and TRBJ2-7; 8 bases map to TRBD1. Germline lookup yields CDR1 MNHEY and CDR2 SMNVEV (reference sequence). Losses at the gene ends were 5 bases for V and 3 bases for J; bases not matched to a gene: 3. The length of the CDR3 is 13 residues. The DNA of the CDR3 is TGTGCCAGCAGTCCCGGGACAGGCTACGAGCAGTACTTC. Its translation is CASSPGTGYEQYF.

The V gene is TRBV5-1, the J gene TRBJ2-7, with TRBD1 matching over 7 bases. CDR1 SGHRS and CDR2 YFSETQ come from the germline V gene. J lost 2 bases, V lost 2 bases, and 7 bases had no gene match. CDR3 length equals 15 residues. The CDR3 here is CASSFIAGTAYEQYF. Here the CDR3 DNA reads TGCGCCAGCAGCTTTATTGCCGGGACAGCCTACGAGCAGTACTTC.

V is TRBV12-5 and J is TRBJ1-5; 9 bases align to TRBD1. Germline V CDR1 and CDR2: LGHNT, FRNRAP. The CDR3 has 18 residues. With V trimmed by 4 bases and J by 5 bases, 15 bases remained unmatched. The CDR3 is CASGSILLWDRDYQPQHF. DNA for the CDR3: TGTGCTAGTGGTTCGATACTTTTATGGGACAGGGACTATCAGCCCCAGCATTTT.

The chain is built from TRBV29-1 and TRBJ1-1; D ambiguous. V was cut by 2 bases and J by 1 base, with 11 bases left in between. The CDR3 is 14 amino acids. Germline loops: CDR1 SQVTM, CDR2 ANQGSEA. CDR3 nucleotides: TGCAGCGTTGAATACGTTCATAGGAACACTGAAGCTTTCTTT. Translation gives CSVEYVHRNTEAFF.

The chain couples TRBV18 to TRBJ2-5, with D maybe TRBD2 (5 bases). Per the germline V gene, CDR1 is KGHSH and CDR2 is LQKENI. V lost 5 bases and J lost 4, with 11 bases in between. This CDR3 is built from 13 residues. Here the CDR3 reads CASSESEGETQYF. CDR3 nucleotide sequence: TGTGCCAGCTCAGAGAGCGAGGGAGAGACCCAGTACTTC.

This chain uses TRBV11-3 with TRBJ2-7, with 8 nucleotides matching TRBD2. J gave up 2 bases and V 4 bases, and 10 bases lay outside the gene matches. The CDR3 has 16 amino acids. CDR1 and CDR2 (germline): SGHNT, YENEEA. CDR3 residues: CASSSRSSGATYEQYF. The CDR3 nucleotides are TGTGCCAGCAGCTCCCGCAGTAGCGGGGCAACCTACGAGCAGTACTTC.

CDR3 protein: CASSPVGTGSNYGYTF. CDR3 bases: TGTGCCAGCAGCCCCGTCGGGACAGGGTCTAACTATGGCTACACCTTC. This chain uses TRBV7-2 with TRBJ1-2; TRBD1 aligns across 9 bases. V trimming: 5 bases; J trimming: 0 bases; junction bases outside the gene matches: 7. The CDR3 runs 16 residues. In germline, CDR1 is SGHTA, CDR2 FQGNSA.